Reported below is one T cell receptor (beta chain). The clone's antigen remains unknown. Nothing much larger sits one base from this clone, and base qualities are not available. The germline V gene (reference sequence) yields MNHNY for CDR1 and SVGAGI for CDR2. V and J are truncated by 2 bases and 8 bases respectively, leaving an intervening sequence of 9 bases. The CDR3 covers 12 residues, taking in both the cysteine and the phenylalanine. The only DNA kept is the CDR3, 36 bases in frame from the first base. The entry originates in a study of OX40 agonist ivuxolimab in advanced cancers. With regard to the full study: Ivuxolimab, which targeted the costimulatory receptor OX40 (CD134), was an agonistic, fully human IgG2 monoclonal antibody. Intravenous ivuxolimab was administered to patients every 2 weeks at six dose levels: 0.01, 0.1, 0.3, 1.5, 3 and 10 mg/kg. Peripheral TCRbeta sequencing was intended to test whether TCR sequence diversity was altered and clonal T-cell expansion was caused by ivuxolimab. The paper describes the monotherapy dose-escalation part (N ≈ 50 patients) of the phase I trial of ivuxolimab. Of the approximately 54 patients in dose escalation, 19 had hepatocellular carcinoma, roughly 15 had melanoma, 9 had renal cell carcinoma and 9 had head and neck cancer. The dose-escalation cohort was roughly 87% male with a mean age of approximately 60 years, ranging from roughly 23 to 90. Partial responses occurred in three dose-escalation patients, of whom one had hepatocellular carcinoma and two had cutaneous melanoma. Patients were allowed to have had prior anti-PD-1, anti-PD-L1 or anti-CTLA-4 therapy, and approximately 39% of the dose-escalation patients had been treated with checkpoint inhibitors. Overall study results and their limits: After ivuxolimab, more expanded clones were found on average in CD8+ T cells than in CD4+ T cells. In the 0.1-3.0 mg/kg groups, partial responders had among the lowest normalized peripheral clonal expansion, particularly in CD8+ T cells. Antigen specificity was not determined for the clonally expanded peripheral T cells. Low levels of normalized T-cell clonal expansion were also seen in some nonresponding patients. Clonal expansion of both CD4+ and CD8+ blood T cells was observed from baseline to week 6 at doses 0.1 to 3.0 mg/kg.

Patients with a history of autoimmune disease or receiving systemic immunosuppression were excluded from the trial. Peripheral blood for TCR sequencing was collected from all dose cohorts at baseline, on cycle 4 day 1, and on cycle 7 day 1. The samples were taken from a phase I, first-in-human, multicenter, open-label dose-escalation trial of ivuxolimab. Adults with locally advanced or metastatic melanoma, renal cell, hepatocellular, or head and neck squamous cell carcinoma were enrolled in the trial. Before TCR sequencing, CD4+ T cells and CD8+ T cells were sorted from peripheral blood as separate populations. Genomic DNA was extracted from sorted cells for sequencing of the TCRbeta CDR3 region. TCRbeta CDR3 regions were sequenced using the immunoSEQ Assay. The table comes from immuneACCESS by way of TCRdb, which keeps in-frame sequences with V and J called. Part of the clones is missing from these tables; in studies checked, under half for an unresolved V gene and the rest for unknown reasons. The sample table contains about 22,000 clones; only one count was recorded for more than 70% of them. The ten most abundant clones make up 30% to 35% of the sample.

The receptor comes from an adult with an advanced solid tumor such as melanoma, head and neck, liver or kidney cancer. The chain is assembled from TRBV6-6 and TRBJ1-1; TRBD1 is perhaps the D gene, given 5 matching bases. Specimen: CD4+ or CD8+ T cells sorted from blood, collected in a trial of the OX40 agonist ivuxolimab. The DNA sequence is given as TGTGCCAGCAGTTACCCAGACAGAGAAGCTTTCTTT. It translates as CASSYPDREAFF.